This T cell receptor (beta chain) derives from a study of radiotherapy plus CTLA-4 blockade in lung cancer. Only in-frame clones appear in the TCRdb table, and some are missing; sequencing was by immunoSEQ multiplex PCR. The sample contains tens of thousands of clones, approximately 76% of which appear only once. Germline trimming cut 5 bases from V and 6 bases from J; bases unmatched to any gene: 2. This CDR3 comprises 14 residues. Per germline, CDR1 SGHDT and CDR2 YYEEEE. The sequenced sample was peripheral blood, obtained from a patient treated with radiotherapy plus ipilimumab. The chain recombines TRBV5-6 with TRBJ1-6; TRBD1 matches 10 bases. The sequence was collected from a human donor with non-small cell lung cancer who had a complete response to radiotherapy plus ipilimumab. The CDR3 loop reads CASRRTGGNSPLHF. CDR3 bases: TGTGCCAGCAGAAGGACAGGGGGTAATTCACCCCTCCACTTT.